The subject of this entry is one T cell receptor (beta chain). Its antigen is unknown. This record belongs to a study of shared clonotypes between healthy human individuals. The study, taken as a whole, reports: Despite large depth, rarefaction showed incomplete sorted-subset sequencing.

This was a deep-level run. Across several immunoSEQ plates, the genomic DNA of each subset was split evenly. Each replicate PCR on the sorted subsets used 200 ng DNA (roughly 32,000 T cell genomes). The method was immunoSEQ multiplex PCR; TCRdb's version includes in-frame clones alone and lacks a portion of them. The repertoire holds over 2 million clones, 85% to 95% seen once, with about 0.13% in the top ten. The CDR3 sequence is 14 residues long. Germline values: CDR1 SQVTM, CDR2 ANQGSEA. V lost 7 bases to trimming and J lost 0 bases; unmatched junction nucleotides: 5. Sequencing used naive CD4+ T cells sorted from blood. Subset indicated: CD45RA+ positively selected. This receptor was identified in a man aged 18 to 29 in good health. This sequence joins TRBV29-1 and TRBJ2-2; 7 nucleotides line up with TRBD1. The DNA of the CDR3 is TGCAGCGCCCCCGGGACAGCGAACACCGGGGAGCTGTTTTTT. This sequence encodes CSAPGTANTGELFF.